The clone carrying this T cell receptor (beta chain) was seen only once. The data stem from a study of blood T cell repertoires in COVID-19. Study information: Acute and convalescent COVID-19 specimens originated in the United States, Italy and Spain. From T cells, B-cell-depleted T cells, or PBMCs came the material, which was cDNA or gDNA.

Germline V gene lookup returns CDR1 SGHRS and CDR2 YFSETQ. V lost 2 bases to trimming and J lost 0 bases, with 8 bases between them. The CDR3 consists of 14 residues. Per the authors' pipeline: Reference gene primer amplification gave estimated nucleated cell counts. Using immunoSEQ multiplex PCR, the repertoire was profiled, and TCRdb retains in-frame clones only, with some absent. V, J and clone size derive from that table, while D and trimming were established from the DNA sequence. This sample carries some 130,000 clones, around 88% of them seen once, and the ten largest clones take about a tenth.

Sequenced sample: peripheral blood. The TCR sequence derives from a man aged 45-60 years with acute or convalescent COVID-19. The chain joins TRBV5-1 to TRBJ2-5, with D unresolved. CDR3 residues: CASSFTINQETQYF. Written as DNA, the CDR3 is TGCGCCAGCAGCTTTACTATCAACCAAGAGACCCAGTACTTC.